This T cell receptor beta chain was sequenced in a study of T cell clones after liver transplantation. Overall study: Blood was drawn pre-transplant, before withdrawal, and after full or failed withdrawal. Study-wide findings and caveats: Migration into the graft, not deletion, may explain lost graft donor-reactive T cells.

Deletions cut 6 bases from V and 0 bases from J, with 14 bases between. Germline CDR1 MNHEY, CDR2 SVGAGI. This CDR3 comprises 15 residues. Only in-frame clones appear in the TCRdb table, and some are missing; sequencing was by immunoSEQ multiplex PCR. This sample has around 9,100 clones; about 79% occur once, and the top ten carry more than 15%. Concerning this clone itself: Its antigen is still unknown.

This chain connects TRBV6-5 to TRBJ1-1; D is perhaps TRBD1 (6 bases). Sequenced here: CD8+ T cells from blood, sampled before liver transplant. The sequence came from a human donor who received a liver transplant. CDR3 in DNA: TGTGCCAGCAGGGTGAAGGGGGGGATGAACACTGAAGCTTTCTTT. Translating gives CASRVKGGMNTEAFF.